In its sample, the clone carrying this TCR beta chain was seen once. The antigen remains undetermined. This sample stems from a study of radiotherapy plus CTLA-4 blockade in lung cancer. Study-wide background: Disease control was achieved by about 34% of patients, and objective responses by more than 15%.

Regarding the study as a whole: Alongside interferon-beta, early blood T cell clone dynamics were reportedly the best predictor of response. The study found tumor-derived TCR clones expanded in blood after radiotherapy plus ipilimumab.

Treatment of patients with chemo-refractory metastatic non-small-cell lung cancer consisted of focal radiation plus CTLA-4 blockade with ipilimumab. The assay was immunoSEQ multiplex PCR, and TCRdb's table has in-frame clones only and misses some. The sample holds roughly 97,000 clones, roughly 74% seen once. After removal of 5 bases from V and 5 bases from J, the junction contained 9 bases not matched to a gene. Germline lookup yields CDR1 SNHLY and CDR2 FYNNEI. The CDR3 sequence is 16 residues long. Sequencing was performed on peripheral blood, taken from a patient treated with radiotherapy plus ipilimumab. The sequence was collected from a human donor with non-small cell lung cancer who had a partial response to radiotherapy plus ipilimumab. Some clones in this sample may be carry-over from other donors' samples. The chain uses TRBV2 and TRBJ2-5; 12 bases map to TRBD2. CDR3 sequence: CASSTASGGAGETQYF. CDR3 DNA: TGTGCCAGCAGTACGGCTAGCGGGGGGGCCGGTGAGACCCAGTACTTC.